This T cell receptor (beta chain) derives from a study of neoadjuvant anti-PD-1 for oral cavity cancer. Study-level background: Non-progressing patients received a fourth nivolumab dose near day 43, then surgery on days 50-56.

The time point denotes: after neoadjuvant nivolumab, at surgical resection. Patients had HPV-negative, locally advanced oral cavity squamous cell carcinoma. Trimming pared 3 bases from V and 2 bases from J, leaving 7 bases between. Germline CDR1 ENHRY, CDR2 SYGVKD. This CDR3 is built from 13 residues. This clone was counted a few times. Antigen specificity is unknown. Assay used: immunoSEQ multiplex PCR; TCRdb lists only in-frame clones, some missing. Seen here are about 9,600 clones, roughly 62% observed once, and the top ten hold around 4%. Regarding the study as a whole: With a few patients per group, TCR findings need larger cohorts.

V gene TRBV10-3 combines with J gene TRBJ1-2; TRBD1 might be the D (5 bases). The clonotype comes from a person aged 35-79 years with oral cavity squamous cell carcinoma. Material: PBMCs, obtained after nivolumab (anti-PD-1) treatment. CDR3 region: CAISEGANYGYTF. The DNA of the CDR3 is TGTGCCATCAGTGAAGGGGCCAACTATGGCTACACCTTC.